This paragraph covers one T cell receptor beta chain sequence. Just one base apart from a much larger clone, this may be a read error. Other nucleotide sequences from this sample produce the same CDR3. The V and J ends lost 5 bases and 0 bases respectively, with 2 bases between them. Per the germline V gene, CDR1 is MNHEY and CDR2 is SMNVEV (reference sequence). This CDR3 region has 11 residues. The data derive from a study of shared clonotypes between healthy human individuals. It was CD45RO-negative cells, positively selected for CCR7, that made up naive CD8 cells, with terminally differentiated effector memory CD45RA+ cells excluded. TCRdb's copy holds only in-frame clones and misses some; the assay was immunoSEQ multiplex PCR. The sample contains about 2.2 million clones, 93% of which appear only once.

This TCR derives from a man aged 18-30 years in good health. Some clones in this sample may be carry-over from other donors' samples. This chain connects TRBV27 to TRBJ2-7; D is unresolved. What was sequenced was naive CD8+ T cells from PBMCs. CDR3 protein: CASSHSYEQYF. The CDR3 nucleotides are TGTGCCAGCAGTCACTCCTACGAGCAGTACTTC.